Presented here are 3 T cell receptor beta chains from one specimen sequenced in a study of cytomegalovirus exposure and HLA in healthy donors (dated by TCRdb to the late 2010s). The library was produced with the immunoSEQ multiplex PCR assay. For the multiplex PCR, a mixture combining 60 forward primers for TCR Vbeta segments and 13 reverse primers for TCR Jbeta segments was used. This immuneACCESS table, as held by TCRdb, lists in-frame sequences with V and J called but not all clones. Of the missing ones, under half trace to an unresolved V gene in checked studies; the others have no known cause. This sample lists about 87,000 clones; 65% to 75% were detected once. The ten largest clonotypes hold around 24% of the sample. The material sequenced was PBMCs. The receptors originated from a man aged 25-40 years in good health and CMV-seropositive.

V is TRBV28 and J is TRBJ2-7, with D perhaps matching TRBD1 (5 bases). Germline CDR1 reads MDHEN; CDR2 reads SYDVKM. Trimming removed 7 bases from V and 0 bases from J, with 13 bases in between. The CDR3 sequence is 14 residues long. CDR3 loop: CASTLGQNSYEQYF. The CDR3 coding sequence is TGTGCCAGCACCTTGGGGCAGAACTCCTACGAGCAGTACTTC.

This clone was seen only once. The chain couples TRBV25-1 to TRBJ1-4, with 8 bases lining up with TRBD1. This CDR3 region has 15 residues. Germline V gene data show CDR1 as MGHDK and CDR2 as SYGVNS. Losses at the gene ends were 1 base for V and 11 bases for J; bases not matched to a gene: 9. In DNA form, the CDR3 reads TGTGCCAGCAGTGAATGGGGGACAGGACCTATCAAACTGTTTTTT. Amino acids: CASSEWGTGPIKLFF.

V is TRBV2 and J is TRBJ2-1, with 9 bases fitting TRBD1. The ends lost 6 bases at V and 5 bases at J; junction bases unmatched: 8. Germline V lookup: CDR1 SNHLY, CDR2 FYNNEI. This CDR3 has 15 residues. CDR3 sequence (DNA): TGTGCCAGCAGCGGCCGGGACAGGGTCAACAATGAGCAGTTCTTC. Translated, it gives CASSGRDRVNNEQFF.